This is a list of T cell receptor beta chains from one sample in a study of cytomegalovirus exposure and HLA in healthy donors. Method: immunoSEQ multiplex PCR; TCRdb's copy keeps in-frame clones and lacks some. The sample comprises 95,000 to 100,000 clones, around 69% of which are singletons, and 15% to 20% rests with the top ten. Source material: PBMCs. The source of these receptors is a woman between 55 and 75 years old in good health and CMV-seropositive. Both conserved end residues are part of each CDR3. D genes are given only for firm matches. Clone size is stated in some rows and not others, as once, few, many or a class when expanded.

V gene	D gene	J gene	clone size	CDR3 protein	CDR3 DNA
TRBV5-1	TRBD1	TRBJ1-2	-	CASSLGQGIGYTF	TGCGCCAGCAGCTTGGGACAGGGGATCGGCTACACCTTC
TRBV18	TRBD1	TRBJ1-2	-	CASSPWTGGKYGYTF	TGTGCCAGCTCACCCTGGACAGGGGGGAAGTACGGCTACACCTTC
TRBV9	-	TRBJ2-1	once	CASSVVTDNEQFF	TGTGCCAGCAGCGTAGTCACGGACAATGAGCAGTTCTTC
TRBV28	TRBD1	TRBJ1-3	-	CASSLGLTGRNTIYF	TGTGCCAGCAGTTTAGGACTGACAGGGAGAAACACCATATATTTT
TRBV5-1	TRBD2	TRBJ2-7	-	CASSLGTSGSEQYF	TGCGCCAGCAGCTTGGGGACTAGCGGGAGCGAGCAGTACTTC
TRBV6-5	-	TRBJ1-4	-	CASGSAGHNEKLFF	TGTGCCAGCGGGTCGGCAGGGCATAATGAAAAACTGTTTTTT
TRBV29-1	TRBD2	TRBJ2-3	-	CSAEGGSRTDTQYF	TGCAGCGCTGAGGGCGGGAGTCGGACAGATACGCAGTATTTT
TRBV19	-	TRBJ1-5	-	CASRTTVNQPQHF	TGTGCCAGTAGGACGACAGTTAATCAGCCCCAGCATTTT
TRBV19	TRBD1	TRBJ1-3	-	CASSIGGGQRGSGNTIYF	TGTGCCAGTAGTATTGGAGGGGGCCAAAGGGGCTCTGGAAACACCATATATTTT
TRBV2	-	TRBJ2-4	-	CASSEGGTQGPLAKNIQYF	TGTGCCAGCAGTGAGGGTGGGACACAGGGACCATTGGCCAAAAACATTCAGTACTTC
TRBV5-1	TRBD2	TRBJ2-7	-	CASSLGGIAGGSSYEQYF	TGCGCCAGCAGCCTGGGAGGGATAGCGGGAGGGAGCTCCTACGAGCAGTACTTC
TRBV2	-	TRBJ2-2	once	CASQPGASTGELFF	TGTGCCAGCCAGCCAGGGGCCTCCACCGGGGAGCTGTTTTTT
TRBV10-2	TRBD2	TRBJ2-2	-	CASRRTSGSNTGELFF	TGCGCCAGCAGAAGAACTAGCGGGAGTAACACCGGGGAGCTGTTTTTT
TRBV9	TRBD2	TRBJ2-1	-	CASSVEGTSGREQFF	TGTGCCAGCAGCGTAGAAGGGACTAGCGGGAGGGAGCAGTTCTTC
TRBV28	TRBD1	TRBJ2-2	-	CASSTGADTGELFF	TGTGCCAGCTCGACAGGGGCAGACACCGGGGAGCTGTTTTTT
TRBV4-1	TRBD1	TRBJ1-1	-	CASSQVGSTGEAFF	TGCGCCAGCAGCCAAGTAGGTTCGACAGGGGAAGCTTTCTTT
TRBV7-9	TRBD1	TRBJ1-4	-	CASSRTGEYEKLFF	TGTGCCAGCAGCCGGACAGGGGAGTATGAAAAACTGTTTTTT
TRBV30	TRBD2	TRBJ2-2	-	CAYTGLAGFGELFF	TGTGCCTACACGGGACTAGCGGGATTCGGGGAGCTGTTTTTT
TRBV19	TRBD1	TRBJ1-6	-	CASSMRQGLSPLHF	TGTGCCAGTAGTATGAGACAGGGGTTGTCACCCCTCCACTTT
TRBV6-1	-	TRBJ2-6	once	CASSPRDGANVLTF	TGTGCCAGCAGTCCGAGGGATGGGGCCAACGTCCTGACTTTC
TRBV15	TRBD1	TRBJ2-5	once	CATSPGQGGETQYF	TGTGCCACCAGCCCGGGACAGGGTGGGGAGACCCAGTACTTC
TRBV5-1	TRBD1	TRBJ2-5	-	CASSLQQGLSETQYF	TGCGCCAGCAGCTTGCAACAGGGGTTGTCAGAGACCCAGTACTTC
TRBV18	-	TRBJ1-5	-	CASSPTTGGNQPQHF	TGTGCCAGCTCACCAACAACGGGGGGCAATCAGCCCCAGCATTTT
TRBV4-1	TRBD2	TRBJ2-1	-	CASSQRGLAGSYNEQFF	TGCGCCAGCAGCCAGAGGGGACTAGCGGGCTCCTACAATGAGCAGTTCTTC
TRBV5-8	TRBD2	TRBJ2-3	once	CASSLAGSTDTQYF	TGTGCCAGCAGCTTAGCGGGGAGTACAGATACGCAGTATTTT
TRBV28	-	TRBJ2-2	-	CASRGGAGTGELFF	TGTGCCAGCAGAGGGGGGGCAGGCACCGGGGAGCTGTTTTTT
TRBV7-3	TRBD2	TRBJ2-2	-	CASSLRVGGRGTGELFF	TGTGCCAGCAGCTTAAGGGTCGGCGGGAGGGGCACCGGGGAGCTGTTTTTT
TRBV7-9	-	TRBJ2-3	-	CALGADTQYF	TGTGCTCTAGGGGCAGATACGCAGTATTTT
TRBV30	-	TRBJ1-5	-	CAWSLRGNQPQHF	TGTGCCTGGAGTCTGAGGGGCAATCAGCCCCAGCATTTT
TRBV29-1	-	TRBJ1-1	-	CSVQGMNTEAFF	TGCAGCGTTCAGGGCATGAACACTGAAGCTTTCTTT
TRBV29-1	TRBD1	TRBJ1-6	few	CSVDFRDSYYNSPLHF	TGCAGCGTCGATTTCCGGGACAGTTACTATAATTCACCCCTCCACTTT
TRBV29-1	-	TRBJ2-7	-	CSVSWGFEQYF	TGCAGCGTTAGTTGGGGCTTCGAGCAGTACTTC
TRBV4-1	-	TRBJ2-5	-	CASSQEGRETQYF	TGCGCCAGCAGCCAAGAGGGGCGAGAGACCCAGTACTTC
TRBV5-6	TRBD2	TRBJ2-3	once	CASSKGLATDTQYF	TGTGCCAGCAGCAAGGGACTAGCGACAGATACGCAGTATTTT
TRBV7-3	TRBD2	TRBJ2-5	-	CASSPGLASGPQETQYF	TGTGCCAGCAGCCCCGGCCTTGCTAGCGGGCCACAAGAGACCCAGTACTTC
TRBV27	-	TRBJ2-1	-	CASRVRDSHYNEQFF	TGTGCCAGCAGGGTCCGGGACTCTCACTACAATGAGCAGTTCTTC
TRBV6-6	-	TRBJ1-5	-	CASSYSSASPGPQHF	TGTGCCAGCAGTTACTCTTCGGCTTCGCCAGGGCCCCAGCATTTT
TRBV10-3	-	TRBJ1-1	-	CAIKRDTEAFF	TGTGCCATCAAGAGGGACACTGAAGCTTTCTTT
TRBV19	-	TRBJ1-1	-	CASSPDRLNTEAFF	TGTGCCAGTAGTCCGGACAGACTGAACACTGAAGCTTTCTTT
TRBV9	-	TRBJ2-1	-	CASSVERAGNNEQFF	TGTGCCAGCAGCGTTGAGAGGGCCGGTAACAATGAGCAGTTCTTC
TRBV18	TRBD1	TRBJ2-7	-	CASSNRQGPYEQYF	TGTGCCAGCTCAAATAGACAGGGCCCATACGAGCAGTACTTC
TRBV19	TRBD1	TRBJ2-2	few	CATMTGLNTGELFF	TGTGCCACTATGACAGGGCTTAACACCGGGGAGCTGTTTTTT
TRBV28	-	TRBJ2-7	-	CASSLSGSSYEQYF	TGTGCCAGCAGTTTATCCGGGTCGAGCTACGAGCAGTACTTC
TRBV7-7	-	TRBJ2-7	-	CASSLGQGLTYEQYF	TGTGCTAGCAGCTTAGGTCAGGGGTTAACCTACGAGCAGTACTTC
TRBV7-2	-	TRBJ2-5	-	CASSFRLGTQYF	TGTGCCAGCAGCTTCCGACTGGGGACCCAGTACTTC
TRBV7-3	-	TRBJ2-7	-	CASSLSSRWEQYF	TGTGCCAGCAGCTTAAGCTCTCGGTGGGAGCAGTACTTC
TRBV25-1	TRBD1	TRBJ1-5	-	CASCLLDRGWHQPQHF	TGTGCCAGCTGTCTTTTGGACAGGGGGTGGCATCAGCCCCAGCATTTT
TRBV7-9	-	TRBJ1-2	few	CASSHPGAYGYTF	TGTGCCAGCAGCCATCCGGGAGCCTATGGCTACACCTTC
TRBV7-2	-	TRBJ1-2	-	CASSPGQFAGYTF	TGTGCCAGCAGCCCCGGACAGTTCGCCGGCTACACCTTC
TRBV6-4	TRBD2	TRBJ2-3	-	CASSELAGSTDTQYF	TGTGCCAGCAGTGAATTAGCGGGTAGCACAGATACGCAGTATTTT
TRBV5-4	-	TRBJ1-2	-	CASSPWEGKYGYTF	TGTGCCAGCAGCCCCTGGGAGGGCAAGTATGGCTACACCTTC
TRBV6-6	TRBD2	TRBJ2-7	-	CASSYGIAGEGEQYF	TGTGCCAGCAGTTACGGGATAGCGGGAGAGGGGGAGCAGTACTTC
TRBV7-7	TRBD2	TRBJ2-5	-	CASSLDGRGQETQYF	TGTGCTAGCAGCTTAGACGGGAGGGGCCAAGAGACCCAGTACTTC
TRBV9	TRBD2	TRBJ2-2	-	CASSVALGQGGYGGELFF	TGTGCCAGCAGCGTAGCGCTGGGGCAGGGAGGGTATGGCGGGGAGCTGTTTTTT
TRBV28	-	TRBJ2-1	-	CASSLLASAYNEQFF	TGTGCCAGCAGTTTATTAGCTAGCGCATACAATGAGCAGTTCTTC
TRBV4-2	TRBD1	TRBJ1-1	-	CASSPGGTNTEAFF	TGTGCCAGCAGCCCAGGGGGGACGAACACTGAAGCTTTCTTT
TRBV29-1	-	TRBJ1-1	-	CSVEAGRDTEAFF	TGCAGCGTTGAGGCAGGGAGGGACACTGAAGCTTTCTTT
TRBV11-3	TRBD1	TRBJ1-3	-	CASSSGGGAGNTIYF	TGTGCCAGCAGCTCCGGAGGGGGCGCCGGAAACACCATATATTTT
TRBV2	-	TRBJ1-1	-	CASHVGGAGAEAFF	TGTGCCAGCCATGTAGGGGGGGCAGGCGCTGAAGCTTTCTTT